Listed below are T cell receptor beta chains from one sample, sequenced in a study of cytomegalovirus exposure and HLA in healthy donors. Repertoires were generated with immunoSEQ multiplex PCR, while TCRdb's copy carries only in-frame clones and drops some. The sample includes approximately 120,000 clones, around 80% of them seen just once. Sequenced material: PBMCs. The origin of the receptors is a woman in her thirties in good health and CMV-seronegative. Each CDR3 is given with its conserved first and last residue. A D gene is named only where the DNA matches it firmly. Size values are once, few and many counts, or a class for expanded clones, and some rows have none.

length,size,D,V,J,CDR3,DNA
17,NA,NA,TRBV5-5,TRBJ1-5,CASSLVFLAANNQPQHF,TGTGCCAGCAGCTTGGTTTTTTTGGCAGCGAACAATCAGCCCCAGCATTTT
16,NA,TRBD1,TRBV2,TRBJ2-1,CASSERDSSLYNEQFF,TGTGCCAGCAGTGAAAGGGACAGTTCCCTCTACAATGAGCAGTTCTTC
15,NA,NA,TRBV5-6,TRBJ2-5,CASSPRAFGGETQYF,TGTGCCAGCAGCCCCCGAGCCTTCGGAGGGGAGACCCAGTACTTC
16,NA,TRBD1,TRBV2,TRBJ2-7,CASSESGTGVFYEQYF,TGTGCCAGCAGTGAGTCCGGGACAGGGGTTTTCTACGAGCAGTACTTC
13,NA,NA,TRBV19,TRBJ1-1,CASSIDRGGEAFF,TGTGCCAGTAGTATAGACAGGGGCGGTGAAGCTTTCTTT
14,NA,TRBD1,TRBV5-4,TRBJ2-7,CASSSDRGVWEQYF,TGTGCCAGCAGCTCGGACAGGGGAGTTTGGGAGCAGTACTTC
15,NA,TRBD1,TRBV6-1,TRBJ1-1,CASREQGRLNTEAFF,TGTGCCAGCAGAGAACAGGGGAGACTGAACACTGAAGCTTTCTTT
11,once,NA,TRBV20-1,TRBJ2-1,CSAPTGTEQFF,TGCAGTGCTCCTACAGGGACTGAGCAGTTCTTC
17,NA,TRBD2,TRBV7-3,TRBJ2-6,CASSSRGAGSGANVLTF,TGTGCCAGCAGCTCCCGAGGAGCGGGGTCTGGGGCCAACGTCCTGACTTTC
16,NA,TRBD1,TRBV9,TRBJ1-4,CASSEGQGGTNEKLFF,TGTGCCAGCAGCGAGGGACAGGGAGGAACTAATGAAAAACTGTTTTTT
15,NA,TRBD1,TRBV2,TRBJ1-5,CASRQGLRSNQPQHF,TGTGCCAGCCGACAGGGGCTCCGGAGCAATCAGCCCCAGCATTTT
15,NA,TRBD2,TRBV2,TRBJ2-7,CASKREVSSAYEQYF,TGTGCCAGCAAGCGGGAGGTATCGTCGGCCTACGAGCAGTACTTC
15,NA,TRBD1,TRBV5-1,TRBJ1-6,CASSPGTVYNSPLHF,TGCGCCAGCAGCCCAGGGACAGTCTATAATTCACCCCTCCACTTT
14,once,TRBD2,TRBV29-1,TRBJ2-1,CSVAGLAGFNEQFF,TGCAGCGTCGCAGGACTAGCGGGATTCAATGAGCAGTTCTTC
12,NA,NA,TRBV29-1,TRBJ1-2,CSLDVEDYGYTF,TGCAGCCTGGATGTTGAGGATTATGGCTACACCTTC
13,NA,NA,TRBV2,TRBJ1-6,CASTRVPNSPLHF,TGTGCCAGCACGAGGGTCCCCAATTCACCCCTCCACTTT
16,NA,TRBD1,TRBV11-2,TRBJ1-2,CASSLDWGQGDYGYTF,TGTGCCAGCAGCTTAGATTGGGGACAGGGGGACTATGGCTACACCTTC
14,few,TRBD1,TRBV19,TRBJ2-5,CASSIGGQKETQYF,TGTGCCAGTAGTATAGGGGGACAGAAAGAGACCCAGTACTTC
15,NA,TRBD2,TRBV7-9,TRBJ2-1,CASSSRGGAYNEQFF,TGTGCCAGCAGCTCCCGGGGGGGGGCTTACAATGAGCAGTTCTTC
15,NA,NA,TRBV6-1,TRBJ2-7,CASSVSRPQGWEQYF,TGTGCCAGCAGTGTCTCGAGACCCCAGGGGTGGGAGCAGTACTTC
13,once,TRBD1,TRBV10-1,TRBJ2-7,CASSTGQSDEQYF,TGCGCCAGCAGTACGGGACAGTCCGACGAGCAGTACTTC
16,NA,NA,TRBV4-3,TRBJ2-1,CASSQSFPDWYNEQFF,TGCGCCAGCAGCCAATCTTTCCCGGACTGGTACAATGAGCAGTTCTTC
15,NA,NA,TRBV13,TRBJ2-3,CASSGEGHRTDTQYF,TGTGCCAGCAGCGGGGAGGGACACCGCACAGATACGCAGTATTTT
16,NA,TRBD1,TRBV15,TRBJ1-5,CATSRARRTGVQPQHF,TGTGCCACCAGCAGAGCCCGAAGGACAGGGGTTCAGCCCCAGCATTTT
11,NA,NA,TRBV19,TRBJ2-1,CASSTQGKQFF,TGCGCCAGTAGTACGCAGGGCAAGCAGTTCTTC
14,few,NA,TRBV7-2,TRBJ1-2,CASSLVFQDYGYTF,TGTGCCAGCAGCTTAGTCTTTCAGGACTATGGCTACACCTTC
13,NA,TRBD2,TRBV5-1,TRBJ2-1,CASKAGEYNEQFF,TGCGCCAGCAAAGCGGGAGAGTACAATGAGCAGTTCTTC